The 5 T cell receptor beta chains below were found in one sample sequenced in a study of blood T cell repertoires in COVID-19. Measured with immunoSEQ multiplex PCR; TCRdb has only the in-frame clones, and not every one. The table has about 150,000 clones, roughly 86% seen once. Input material: peripheral blood. These receptors were obtained from a human donor in a cohort sampled during active COVID-19.

The V call is TRBV5-1, the J call TRBJ1-1; tentative D call: TRBD1 (6 bases). The germline CDR1 and CDR2 sequences are SGHRS and YFSETQ. V lost 4 bases, J lost 1 base, and 14 bases lay in between. The CDR3 consists of 15 residues. The CDR3 nucleotides are TGCGCCAGCAGCCCCGTTCAGGGGAGGAACACTGAAGCTTTCTTT. Translation gives CASSPVQGRNTEAFF. Together with reference TRBV5-1 and TRBJ1-1, the CDR3 gives the full variable domain: KAGVTQTPRYLIKTRGQQVTLSCSPISGHRSVSWYQQTPGQGLQFLFEYFSETQRNKGNFPGRFSGRQFSNSRSEMNVSTLELGDSALYLCASSPVQGRNTEAFFGQGTRLTVV.

The rearrangement links TRBV7-9 to TRBJ2-3; D remains unclear. The ends were cut back, 3 bases at V and 4 bases at J, with 14 bases in the middle. Germline V gene data show CDR1 as SEHNR and CDR2 as FQNEAQ (reference sequence). The CDR3 totals 15 residues. CDR3 sequence reads: CASSFGQTGSDTQYF. CDR3 nucleotide sequence: TGTGCCAGCAGCTTTGGTCAGACTGGGTCAGATACGCAGTATTTT.

The chain uses TRBV7-2 and TRBJ2-7; 7 bases line up with TRBD2. The V and J ends lost 2 bases and 2 bases, in that order; junction bases with no gene match: 9. Germline V lookup: CDR1 SGHTA, CDR2 FQGNSA. CDR3 length equals 16 residues. The CDR3 DNA follows: TGTGCCAGCAGCTTAAGGTCCGGCGGGGGAACCTACGAGCAGTACTTC. It yields the protein CASSLRSGGGTYEQYF.

The CDR3 DNA reads TGTGCCAGCAGACGACAGGGAGAGGAAAAACTGTTTTTT. Protein: CASRRQGEEKLFF. V and J are TRBV5-4 and TRBJ1-4, with 7 positions matching TRBD1. Trimming cost V 5 bases and J 8 bases; bases outside gene matches: 6. In germline, CDR1 is SGHNT, CDR2 YYREEE (reference sequence). This CDR3 is built from 13 residues.

The chain carries TRBV28 and TRBJ2-2; maybe TRBD2 (5 bases). This CDR3 comprises 14 residues. CDR1 is MDHEN, CDR2 SYDVKM, per germline. V was cut by 6 bases and J by 3 bases, with 11 bases left in between. The CDR3 coding sequence is TGTGCCAGCAGGAATCGAGGGCACACCGGGGAGCTGTTTTTT. Translated: CASRNRGHTGELFF.